These T cell receptor beta chains were read from a single sample in a study of human CD8 memory T cell subsets. TCRdb reprocessed the 5' RACE reads and stores each CDR3 protein as one record, lacking DNA. The sample totals about 3,400 distinct CDR3 sequences. The specimen was CD8+ T cells from PBMCs. Receptors originate from a human donor in good health. The CDR3 runs from the conserved cysteine through the conserved F or W. Clone size is stated in some rows and not others, as once, few, many or a class when expanded.

>TRBV12-3/TRBV12-4|NA|TRBJ2-2
CASTPRGGMWTGELFF
>TRBV11-2|NA|TRBJ2-2
CASSSSYDRTGELFF
>TRBV10-2|large|TRBJ2-2
CASNSGTGELFF
>TRBV5-1|large|TRBJ1-1
CASSISRNTEAFF
>TRBV14|medium-sized|TRBJ2-7
CASSQGWSEQYF
>TRBV11-1|NA|TRBJ2-3
CASSLYDGSTDTQYF
>TRBV11-2|NA|TRBJ2-1
CASSWDRDLSNEQFF
>TRBV10-3|medium-sized|TRBJ2-3
CAISGSPVGTITDTQYF
>TRBV7-8|NA|TRBJ2-3
CASSLAEVTQYF
>TRBV5-1|NA|TRBJ2-7
CASSLEGGRSSYEQYF
>TRBV23-1|NA|TRBJ1-1
CASSLGRENTEAFF
>TRBV7-9|NA|TRBJ2-7
CASTTTESYEQYF
>TRBV13|NA|TRBJ2-3
CASSPIAGLLGTDTQYF
>TRBV20-1|large|TRBJ1-5
CSARNHRGGNQPQHF
>TRBV29-1|NA|TRBJ2-5
CSVEEGTGGLTQYF
>TRBV20-1|NA|TRBJ2-1
CSAPSGIEQFF
>TRBV2|NA|TRBJ2-1
CASSYKDRGKFF
>TRBV9|medium-sized|TRBJ2-5
CASSVEGDQETQYF
>TRBV7-9|medium-sized|TRBJ2-2
CASSPKVDQGVNTGELFF
>TRBV4-1|NA|TRBJ2-1
CASSQRGDEQFF
>TRBV5-5|NA|TRBJ1-1
CASSSLMGHTEAFF
>TRBV2|NA|TRBJ2-3
CASSDGTSVSTDTQYF